The T cell receptor beta chain under discussion was sequenced for a study of identical twins. Each CDR3 protein is one row after TCRdb ran MiXCR on the 5' RACE reads. The table shows a few hundred thousand distinct CDR3 sequences, with 6.5% to 9.5% occurring only once. This CDR3 has 17 amino acids. Germline V lookup: CDR1 SNHLY, CDR2 FYNNEI. V dropped 6 bases and J dropped 8; count of bases not matched to a gene: 15. These data are also associated with another study on yellow fever vaccine responses in identical twins.

The chain employs TRBV2 and TRBJ2-3; 12 bases agree with TRBD2. The sequence was obtained from a woman in her late teens or twenties in good health. The material sequenced was memory (CD45RO+) T cells sorted from blood. CDR3 amino acids: CASRLAGGPHRDPTQYF. The CDR3 nucleotides are TGTGCCAGCAGGCTAGCGGGAGGGCCGCACAGAGATCCTACGCAGTATTTT. The full variable domain, its missing parts supplied by reference TRBV2 and TRBJ2-3, is EPEVTQTPSHQVTQMGQEVILRCVPISNHLYFYWYRQILGQKVEFLVSFYNNEISEKSEIFDDQFSVERPDGSNFTLKIRSTKLEDSAMYFCASRLAGGPHRDPTQYFGPGTRLTVL.